This T cell receptor beta chain was sequenced for a study of OX40 agonist ivuxolimab in advanced cancers. At the level of the study: With ivuxolimab, an agonistic anti-OX40 (CD134) antibody, patients were treated. Three patients responded partially, comprising one with hepatocellular carcinoma and two with cutaneous melanoma.

The assay was immunoSEQ multiplex PCR, and TCRdb's table has in-frame clones only and misses some. This table holds approximately 50,000 clones, just under 80% found once. Germline CDR1 SNHLY, CDR2 FYNNEI. The V end was cut by 4 bases, the J end by 1 base, with 7 bases between. The CDR3 has 13 residues. This clone was counted between two and nine times. This chain joins TRBV2 and TRBJ1-1; no reliable D call. Sequencing was performed on CD4+ or CD8+ T cells sorted from blood, taken in a trial of the OX40 agonist ivuxolimab. This TCR was sampled from an adult with an advanced solid tumor such as melanoma, head and neck, liver or kidney cancer. The CDR3 sequence is CASSVGKNTEAFF. The CDR3 DNA is TGTGCCAGCAGTGTAGGAAAGAACACTGAAGCTTTCTTT.